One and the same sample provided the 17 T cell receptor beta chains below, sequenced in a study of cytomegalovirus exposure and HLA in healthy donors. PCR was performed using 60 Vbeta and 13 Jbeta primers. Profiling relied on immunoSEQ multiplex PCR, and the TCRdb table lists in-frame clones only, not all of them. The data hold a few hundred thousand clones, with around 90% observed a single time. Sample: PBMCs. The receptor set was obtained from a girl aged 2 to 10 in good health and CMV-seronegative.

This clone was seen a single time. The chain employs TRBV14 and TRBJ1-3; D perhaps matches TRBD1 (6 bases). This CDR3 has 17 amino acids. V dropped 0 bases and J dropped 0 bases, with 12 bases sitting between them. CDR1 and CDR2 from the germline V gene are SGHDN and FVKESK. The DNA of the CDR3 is TGTGCCAGCAGCCAAGATGCCGGACAGTTCTCTGGAAACACCATATATTTT. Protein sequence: CASSQDAGQFSGNTIYF.

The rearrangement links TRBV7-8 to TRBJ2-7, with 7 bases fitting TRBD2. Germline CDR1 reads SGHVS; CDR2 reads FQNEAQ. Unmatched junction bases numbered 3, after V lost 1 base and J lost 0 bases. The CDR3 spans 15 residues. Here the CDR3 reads CASSLEAGSSYEQYF. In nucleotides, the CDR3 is TGTGCCAGCAGCTTAGAAGCGGGGAGCTCCTACGAGCAGTACTTC.

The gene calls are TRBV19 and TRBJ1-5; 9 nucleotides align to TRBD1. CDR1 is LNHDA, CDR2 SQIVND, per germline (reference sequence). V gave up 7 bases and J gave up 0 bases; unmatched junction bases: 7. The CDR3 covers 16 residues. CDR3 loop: CASTPGQGLSNQPQHF. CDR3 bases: TGTGCCAGTACCCCGGGACAGGGACTTAGCAATCAGCCCCAGCATTTT.

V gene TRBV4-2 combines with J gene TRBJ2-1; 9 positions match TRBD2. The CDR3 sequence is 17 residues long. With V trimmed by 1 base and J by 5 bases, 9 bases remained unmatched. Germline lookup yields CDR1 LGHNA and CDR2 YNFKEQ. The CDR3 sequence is CASSQGGGTSNDNEQFF. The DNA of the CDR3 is TGTGCCAGCAGCCAAGGGGGAGGGACTAGCAACGACAATGAGCAGTTCTTC.

The CDR3 nucleotides are TGTGCCATCAGAAAGGACAGCCCTTTCAGCACAGATACGCAGTATTTT. Its translation is CAIRKDSPFSTDTQYF. The V call is TRBV10-3, the J call TRBJ2-3; a weak D match, TRBD1 (6 bases). V dropped 6 bases and J dropped 0 bases, with 16 bases sitting between them. This CDR3 is 16 amino acids long. Looked up from germline, CDR1 is ENHRY and CDR2 is SYGVKD.

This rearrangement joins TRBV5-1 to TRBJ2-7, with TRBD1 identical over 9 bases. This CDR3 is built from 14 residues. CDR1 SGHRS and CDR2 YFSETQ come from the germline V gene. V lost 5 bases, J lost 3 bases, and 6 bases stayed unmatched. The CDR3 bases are TGCGCCAGCAGACCGGGACAGGGCTTCTACGAGCAGTACTTC. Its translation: CASRPGQGFYEQYF.

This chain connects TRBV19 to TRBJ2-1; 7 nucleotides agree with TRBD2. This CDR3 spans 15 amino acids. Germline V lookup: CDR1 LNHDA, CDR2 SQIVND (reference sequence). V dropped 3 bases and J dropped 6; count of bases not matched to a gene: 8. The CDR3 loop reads CASSIGREGSNEQFF. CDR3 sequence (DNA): TGTGCCAGTAGTATCGGCAGGGAGGGAAGCAATGAGCAGTTCTTC.

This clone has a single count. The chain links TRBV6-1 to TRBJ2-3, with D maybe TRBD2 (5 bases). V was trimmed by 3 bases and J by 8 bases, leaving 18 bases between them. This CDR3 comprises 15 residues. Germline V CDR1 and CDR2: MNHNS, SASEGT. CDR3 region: CASSEVVLVPGTQYF. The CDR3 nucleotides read TGTGCCAGCAGTGAGGTGGTACTAGTCCCCGGTACGCAGTATTTT.

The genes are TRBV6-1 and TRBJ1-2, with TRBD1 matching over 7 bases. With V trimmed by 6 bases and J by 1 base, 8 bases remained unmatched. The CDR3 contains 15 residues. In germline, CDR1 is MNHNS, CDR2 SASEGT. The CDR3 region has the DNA TGTGCCAGCAGGGTCTCCGGGACAGATAACTATGGCTACACCTTC. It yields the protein CASRVSGTDNYGYTF.

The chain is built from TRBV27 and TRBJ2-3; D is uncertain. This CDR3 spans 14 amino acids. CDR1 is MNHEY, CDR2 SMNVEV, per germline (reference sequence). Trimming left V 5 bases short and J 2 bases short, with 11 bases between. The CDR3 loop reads CASSINDNTDTQYF. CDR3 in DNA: TGTGCCAGCAGTATAAACGACAACACAGATACGCAGTATTTT.

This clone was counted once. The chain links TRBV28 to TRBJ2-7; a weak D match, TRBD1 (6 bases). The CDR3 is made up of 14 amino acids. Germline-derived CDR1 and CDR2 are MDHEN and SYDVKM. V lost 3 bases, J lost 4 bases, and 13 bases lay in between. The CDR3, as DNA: TGTGCCAGCAGTTTGTACCGGGACAAATACGAGCAGTACTTC. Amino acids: CASSLYRDKYEQYF.

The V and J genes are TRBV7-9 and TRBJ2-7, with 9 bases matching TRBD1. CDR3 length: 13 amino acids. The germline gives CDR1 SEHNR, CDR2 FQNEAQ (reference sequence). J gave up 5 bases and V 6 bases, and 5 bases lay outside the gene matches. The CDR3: CASSRGTGNEQYF. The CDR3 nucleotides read TGTGCCAGCAGTCGAGGGACAGGGAACGAGCAGTACTTC.

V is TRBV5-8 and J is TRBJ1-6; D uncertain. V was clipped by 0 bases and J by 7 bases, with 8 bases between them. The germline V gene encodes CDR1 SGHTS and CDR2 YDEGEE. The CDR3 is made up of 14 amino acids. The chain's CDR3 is CASSLVDGNSPLHF. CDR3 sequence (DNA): TGTGCCAGCAGCTTGGTAGACGGGAATTCACCCCTCCACTTT.

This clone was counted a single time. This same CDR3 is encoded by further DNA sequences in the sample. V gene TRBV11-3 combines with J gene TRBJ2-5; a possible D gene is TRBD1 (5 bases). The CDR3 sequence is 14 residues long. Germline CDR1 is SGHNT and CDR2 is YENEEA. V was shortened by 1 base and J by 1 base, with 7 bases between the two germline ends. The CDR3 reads CASSLGQGQETQYF. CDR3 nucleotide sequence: TGTGCCAGCAGCTTAGGGCAGGGCCAAGAGACCCAGTACTTC.

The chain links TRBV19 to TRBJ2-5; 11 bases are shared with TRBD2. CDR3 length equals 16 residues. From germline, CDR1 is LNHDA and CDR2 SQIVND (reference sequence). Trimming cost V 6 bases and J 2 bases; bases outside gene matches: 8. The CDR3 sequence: CASSPPLAGGQETQYF. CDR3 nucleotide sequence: TGTGCCAGTAGCCCTCCCCTAGCGGGGGGACAAGAGACCCAGTACTTC.

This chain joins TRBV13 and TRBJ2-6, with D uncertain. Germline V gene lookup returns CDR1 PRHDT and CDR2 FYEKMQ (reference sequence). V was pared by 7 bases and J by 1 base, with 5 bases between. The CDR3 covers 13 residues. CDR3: CASTQSGANVLTF. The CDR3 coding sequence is TGTGCCAGCACGCAGTCTGGGGCCAACGTCCTGACTTTC.

CDR3 nucleotide sequence: TGCGCCAGCAGCCAGAGGACAGGGGGCTACGAGCAGTACTTC. The encoded protein is CASSQRTGGYEQYF. The rearrangement links TRBV5-1 to TRBJ2-7; 10 bases map to TRBD1. Losses at the gene ends were 4 bases for V and 3 bases for J; bases not matched to a gene: 4. This CDR3 spans 14 amino acids. Germline V CDR1 and CDR2: SGHRS, YFSETQ. The variable domain in full, completed from reference TRBV5-1 and TRBJ2-7, reads KAGVTQTPRYLIKTRGQQVTLSCSPISGHRSVSWYQQTPGQGLQFLFEYFSETQRNKGNFPGRFSGRQFSNSRSEMNVSTLELGDSALYLCASSQRTGGYEQYFGPGTRLTVT.